Each of the 25 T cell receptor beta chains below was sequenced from the same sample in a study of blood T cell repertoires in COVID-19. Assay: immunoSEQ multiplex PCR; the TCRdb copy retains only in-frame clones and omits some. This sample has over 200,000 clones, with about four fifths found just once. Sequenced material: peripheral blood. The receptors shown here come from a woman in her forties or fifties with acute or convalescent COVID-19.

The J gene is TRBJ2-3, the V gene TRBV5-1; 8 bases match TRBD2. CDR3 size: 15 residues. J was trimmed by 5 bases and V by 2 bases; bases with no gene match: 7. CDR1 SGHRS and CDR2 YFSETQ come from the germline V gene. CDR3 protein: CASSFIDGRGDTQYF. The CDR3 region has the DNA TGCGCCAGCAGCTTTATTGACGGGAGGGGAGATACGCAGTATTTT.

The chain joins TRBV7-9 to TRBJ2-1; TRBD2 aligns across 7 bases. The CDR3 has 14 residues. Germline V gives CDR1 SEHNR, CDR2 FQNEAQ (reference sequence). The ends lost 8 bases at V and 3 bases at J; junction bases unmatched: 7. Here the CDR3 reads CASRPKRGYNEQFF. The CDR3, as DNA: TGTGCCAGCCGACCCAAGCGGGGCTACAATGAGCAGTTCTTC.

This clone has only a few counts. The V gene is TRBV2, the J gene TRBJ1-1; 10 bases line up with TRBD1. The CDR3 runs 13 residues. Germline V gene data show CDR1 as SNHLY and CDR2 as FYNNEI. With V trimmed by 3 bases and J by 9 bases, 4 bases remained unmatched. The CDR3 loop reads CASSEWDRGKAFF. The DNA for the CDR3 is TGTGCCAGCAGTGAGTGGGACAGGGGCAAAGCTTTCTTT.

V and J are TRBV25-1 and TRBJ2-3, with TRBD2 as a possible D gene (6 bases). The CDR3 extends over 16 amino acids. Germline assignment: CDR1 MGHDK and CDR2 SYGVNS. V lost 3 bases, J lost 1 base, and 14 bases lay in between. CDR3 protein: CASSERLAVGTDTQYF. The CDR3 nucleotides read TGTGCCAGCAGTGAGAGGTTAGCGGTTGGCACAGATACGCAGTATTTT. Full variable domain (missing parts from reference TRBV25-1 and TRBJ2-3): EADIYQTPRYLVIGTGKKITLECSQTMGHDKMYWYQQDPGMELHLIHYSYGVNSTEKGDLSSESTVSRIRTEHFPLTLESARPSHTSQYLCASSERLAVGTDTQYFGPGTRLTVL.

This chain joins TRBV27 and TRBJ2-1; D remains ambiguous. Trimming took off 5 bases at V and 6 bases at J, with 20 bases between the two ends. In germline, CDR1 is MNHEY, CDR2 SMNVEV (reference sequence). This CDR3 has 16 residues. This CDR3 reads CASSPTTSTGPNEQFF. Here the CDR3 DNA reads TGTGCCAGCAGTCCTACAACTTCGACTGGCCCCAATGAGCAGTTCTTC.

This chain links TRBV28 with TRBJ1-4; a weak D match, TRBD1 (6 bases). Per the germline V gene, CDR1 is MDHEN and CDR2 is SYDVKM. This CDR3 is built from 14 residues. V was clipped by 5 bases and J by 8 bases, with 15 bases between them. The CDR3 region is CASSRGGREEKLFF. CDR3 nucleotides: TGTGCCAGCAGTCGGGGGGGGCGGGAAGAAAAACTGTTTTTT.

The chain combines TRBV18 with TRBJ1-2; no firm D call. V was clipped by 3 bases and J by 4 bases, with 18 bases between them. In germline, CDR1 is KGHSH, CDR2 LQKENI. CDR3 length: 16 amino acids. For the CDR3, the DNA is TGTGCCAGCTCACCTGGCCCCCAGATCCAAACCTATGGCTACACCTTC. It encodes CASSPGPQIQTYGYTF.

The rearrangement joins TRBV7-9 to TRBJ2-1; TRBD2 matches at 9 bases. J gave up 10 bases and V 1 base, and 14 bases lay outside the gene matches. The germline gives CDR1 SEHNR, CDR2 FQNEAQ (reference sequence). This CDR3 is built from 17 residues. The CDR3 reads CASSLGQAGGPVGEQFF. CDR3 in DNA: TGTGCCAGCAGCTTAGGGCAAGCGGGAGGTCCGGTAGGGGAGCAGTTCTTC.

The chain combines TRBV2 with TRBJ1-3; 8 bases align to TRBD1. Germline CDR1 is SNHLY and CDR2 is FYNNEI. J gave up 2 bases and V 3 bases, and 12 bases lay outside the gene matches. This CDR3 is 18 amino acids long. The CDR3 reads CASSDGRGRESTGNTIYF. CDR3 DNA sequence: TGTGCCAGCAGTGATGGCAGGGGGCGCGAATCGACTGGAAACACCATATATTTT.

In the case of this clone: Distinct nucleotide sequences in the sample also encode this CDR3. The chain uses TRBV18 and TRBJ2-1; 11 nucleotides align to TRBD1. The J segment lost 6 bases and the V segment lost 0 bases, leaving 1 base of the junction unmatched. This CDR3 has 15 amino acids. Germline V gene data show CDR1 as KGHSH and CDR2 as LQKENI. The chain's CDR3 is CASSPPGQGGNEQFF. The CDR3 region has the DNA TGTGCCAGCTCACCACCGGGACAGGGGGGCAATGAGCAGTTCTTC.

The chain has TRBV19 and TRBJ1-5; tentative D call: TRBD1 (5 bases). The CDR3 totals 16 residues. The V end was cut by 9 bases, the J end by 4 bases, with 22 bases between. Germline-derived CDR1 and CDR2 are LNHDA and SQIVND (reference sequence). This chain's CDR3 is CASGRRWTAGNQPQHF. The CDR3 DNA follows: TGTGCCAGCGGGAGGAGATGGACGGCAGGGAATCAGCCCCAGCATTTT.

V is TRBV29-1 and J is TRBJ1-1, with TRBD1 matching 9 bases. Germline V gives CDR1 SQVTM, CDR2 ANQGSEA. The CDR3 is 15 amino acids. V was pared by 6 bases and J by 1 base, with 9 bases of the junction left unmatched. The CDR3 DNA follows: TGCAGCGTAGTAACACAGGGGGCGAAGAACACTGAAGCTTTCTTT. Translated, it gives CSVVTQGAKNTEAFF.

V and J are TRBV5-1 and TRBJ2-1; possibly TRBD2 for D (6 bases). This CDR3 has 13 residues. The V end was cut by 3 bases, the J end by 3 bases, with 7 bases between. Per germline, CDR1 SGHRS and CDR2 YFSETQ. The CDR3 DNA reads TGCGCCAGCAGCTCGGACTACTACAATGAGCAGTTCTTC. It translates to CASSSDYYNEQFF.

V gene TRBV14 combines with J gene TRBJ1-3; D is undetermined. CDR1 and CDR2 from the germline V gene are SGHDN and FVKESK. V dropped 4 bases and J dropped 4 bases, with 8 bases sitting between them. The CDR3 sequence is 13 residues long. The CDR3 DNA is TGTGCCAGCAGCCCTCATAGCGGAAACACCATATATTTT. This gives the protein CASSPHSGNTIYF.

The chain has TRBV19 and TRBJ2-5; a possible D gene is TRBD1 (5 bases). In germline, CDR1 is LNHDA, CDR2 SQIVND (reference sequence). The CDR3 has 16 amino acids. Trimming stripped 4 bases from V and 2 bases from J, with 17 bases between. The CDR3 coding sequence is TGTGCCAGTAGTAGGTTAAGGGGCGCACTTCAAGAGACCCAGTACTTC. This gives the protein CASSRLRGALQETQYF.

The rearrangement links TRBV7-2 to TRBJ2-2; TRBD1 might be the D (5 bases). V was trimmed by 3 bases and J by 7 bases, leaving 15 bases between them. The germline gives CDR1 SGHTA, CDR2 FQGNSA. CDR3 size: 15 residues. This chain's CDR3 is CASSFRTKGVGELFF. The CDR3 bases are TGTGCCAGCAGCTTCAGGACCAAAGGGGTCGGGGAGCTGTTTTTT.

This clone was picked up a small number of times. The CDR3 is CASSPSKMGYTF. The CDR3 region has the DNA TGTGCCAGCTCACCAAGCAAGATGGGCTACACCTTC. The rearrangement links TRBV18 to TRBJ1-2; D uncertain. This CDR3 comprises 12 residues. Trimming stripped 2 bases from V and 8 bases from J, with 9 bases between. Germline loops: CDR1 KGHSH, CDR2 LQKENI.

This clone was counted a single time. The rearrangement joins TRBV28 to TRBJ1-1; D not certain. CDR1 and CDR2 (germline): MDHEN, SYDVKM. The CDR3 spans 13 residues. V lost 4 bases and J lost 0, with 6 bases in between. CDR3 sequence reads: CASSYSMNTEAFF. CDR3 nucleotide sequence: TGTGCCAGCAGTTACAGCATGAACACTGAAGCTTTCTTT.

This clone was recorded many times. This rearrangement joins TRBV10-2 to TRBJ2-7; D is unclear. The CDR3 is 13 amino acids. The V and J ends lost 6 bases and 4 bases respectively, with 13 bases between them. Looked up from germline, CDR1 is WSHSY and CDR2 is SAAADI. The CDR3 bases are TGCGCCAGCAGGGCCAACAGTGTGTACGAGCAGTACTTC. This gives the protein CASRANSVYEQYF.

The sample holds a few counts of this clone. This chain uses TRBV11-2 with TRBJ1-4, with D perhaps matching TRBD1 (5 bases). With 2 bases removed from V and 5 bases from J, the gap between germline ends came to 18 bases. In germline, CDR1 is SGHAT, CDR2 FQNNGV. This CDR3 is built from 17 residues. This CDR3 reads CASSLFGTDSYNEKLFF. Here the CDR3 DNA reads TGTGCCAGCAGCTTATTCGGGACTGACTCATACAATGAAAAACTGTTTTTT.

This rearrangement joins TRBV3-1 (or the pseudogene TRBV3-2) to TRBJ1-2; possible D gene TRBD1, 5 bases. Germline assignment: CDR1 LGHDT and CDR2 YNNKEL (reference sequence). The CDR3 consists of 12 residues. Trimming took off 0 bases at V and 10 bases at J, with 9 bases between the two ends. CDR3 residues: CASSQDQGYYTF. CDR3 nucleotides: TGTGCCAGCAGCCAAGATCAGGGTTACTACACCTTC.

This chain connects TRBV11-2 to TRBJ2-7, with D unresolved. V was trimmed by 5 bases and J by 5 bases, leaving 7 bases between them. The CDR3 is 11 residues long. CDR1 is SGHAT and CDR2 is FQNNGV in the germline V gene. CDR3: CASSPPNEQYF. The CDR3 DNA follows: TGTGCCAGCAGCCCCCCAAACGAGCAGTACTTC.

The gene calls are TRBV18 and TRBJ1-4; D not certain. Germline values: CDR1 KGHSH, CDR2 LQKENI. The CDR3 consists of 14 residues. The V and J ends lost 3 bases and 5 bases respectively, with 10 bases between them. The CDR3 nucleotides are TGTGCCAGCTCACCCGTAACGGGGAATGAAAAACTGTTTTTT. This translates into CASSPVTGNEKLFF.

This chain connects TRBV29-1 to TRBJ2-7; 10 bases are shared with TRBD1. V lost 6 bases and J lost 0; bases outside the gene matches: 14. The CDR3 extends over 17 amino acids. The germline V gene encodes CDR1 SQVTM and CDR2 ANQGSEA. The CDR3 here is CSVLGDRGLSSSYEQYF. In DNA form, the CDR3 reads TGCAGCGTCCTCGGGGACAGGGGACTATCCAGCTCCTACGAGCAGTACTTC.

This clone showed up just once. The rearrangement links TRBV9 to TRBJ1-1, with D tentatively TRBD1 (6 bases). The germline V gene encodes CDR1 SGDLS and CDR2 YYNGEE. The CDR3 is made up of 18 amino acids. V was shortened by 4 bases and J by 0 bases, with 22 bases between the two germline ends. The CDR3 protein is CASSTQREGGPMNTEAFF. Written as DNA, the CDR3 is TGTGCCAGCAGCACCCAGCGGGAGGGGGGCCCCATGAACACTGAAGCTTTCTTT.